These 23 T cell receptor beta chains share one sample of origin, sequenced in a study of cytomegalovirus exposure and HLA in healthy donors. Profiling relied on immunoSEQ multiplex PCR, and the TCRdb table lists in-frame clones only, not all of them. Of about 250,000 clones in the sample, around nine tenths were seen once. The sample comprised PBMCs. The receptors shown here come from a man younger than 35 in good health and CMV-seronegative.

CDR3 amino acids: CASSPYRVRGYEQYF. The CDR3 nucleotides are TGTGCCAGCAGCCCCTACAGGGTAAGAGGCTACGAGCAGTACTTC. This chain joins TRBV7-9 and TRBJ2-7; D is possibly TRBD1 (6 bases). V lost 5 bases, J lost 3 bases, and 17 bases lay in between. CDR3 length equals 15 residues. Germline assignment: CDR1 SEHNR and CDR2 FQNEAQ (reference sequence).

The V and J genes are TRBV6-1 and TRBJ1-3, with D unresolved. Between the trimmed V and J ends, which lost 4 bases and 0 bases, there was a span of 13 bases. The CDR3 length is 16 residues. The germline CDR1 and CDR2 sequences are MNHNS and SASEGT. The CDR3 bases are TGTGCCAGCAGTGTGCGGGGTTACCACTCTGGAAACACCATATATTTT. Its protein product is CASSVRGYHSGNTIYF.

The rearrangement links TRBV19 to TRBJ2-7; D might be TRBD1 (5 bases). The CDR3 runs to 14 residues. From germline, CDR1 is LNHDA and CDR2 SQIVND (reference sequence). Trimming removed 1 base from V and 6 bases from J, with 13 bases in between. The CDR3 sequence is CASSIGGTAAEQYF. CDR3 DNA sequence: TGTGCCAGTAGTATAGGGGGCACGGCCGCCGAGCAGTACTTC.

In this sample, this clone turned up a few times. The chain is built from TRBV2 and TRBJ1-1; D is unclear. The CDR3 extends over 14 amino acids. The germline V gene encodes CDR1 SNHLY and CDR2 FYNNEI. The ends were cut back, 1 base at V and 4 bases at J, with 10 bases in the middle. The CDR3 DNA reads TGTGCCAGCAGTGAAGAAGCCTATTCCACTGAAGCTTTCTTT. It is translated as CASSEEAYSTEAFF.

The V and J genes are TRBV5-6 and TRBJ1-2, with 8 bases that match TRBD1. CDR1 is SGHDT and CDR2 is YYEEEE in the germline V gene. The J segment lost 4 bases and the V segment lost 7 bases, leaving 12 bases of the junction unmatched. The CDR3 extends over 15 amino acids. CDR3 sequence (DNA): TGTGCCAGCGGACAGGGTCGGACAGCCCTCTATGGCTACACCTTC. As protein: CASGQGRTALYGYTF.

This clone has at least ten counts. The rearrangement joins TRBV7-9 to TRBJ2-7, with D maybe TRBD2 (5 bases). The CDR3 is 15 amino acids. Per the germline V gene, CDR1 is SEHNR and CDR2 is FQNEAQ (reference sequence). The V end was cut by 2 bases, the J end by 0 bases, with 11 bases between. CDR3 protein: CASSLLRGNSYEQYF. In nucleotides, the CDR3 is TGTGCCAGCAGCTTATTGCGAGGGAACTCCTACGAGCAGTACTTC.

The chain employs TRBV2 and TRBJ1-5, with 8 nucleotides matching TRBD1. The CDR3 loop spans 14 amino acids. V dropped 5 bases and J dropped 13; count of bases not matched to a gene: 13. CDR1 is SNHLY, CDR2 FYNNEI, per germline. CDR3 region: CASSPGTGPLHQHF. The CDR3 DNA reads TGTGCCAGCAGTCCCGGGACAGGCCCGTTACATCAGCATTTT.

This clone was picked up one time. The gene calls are TRBV19 and TRBJ2-7; D might be TRBD1 (6 bases). Germline CDR1 LNHDA, CDR2 SQIVND (reference sequence). Deletions cut 5 bases from V and 5 bases from J, with 13 bases between. The CDR3 totals 13 residues. The CDR3 sequence: CASSLLGGHEQYF. The DNA of the CDR3 is TGTGCCAGTAGTCTCCTTGGGGGCCACGAGCAGTACTTC.

The chain joins TRBV7-2 to TRBJ1-1, with TRBD1 matching 8 bases. Unmatched junction bases numbered 4, after V lost 6 bases and J lost 4 bases. From germline, CDR1 is SGHTA and CDR2 FQGNSA. The CDR3 consists of 13 residues. DNA for the CDR3: TGTGCCAGCAGAATCAGGGGGCTCACTGAAGCTTTCTTT. This translates into CASRIRGLTEAFF.

This chain joins TRBV5-1 and TRBJ1-4, with TRBD1 identical over 7 bases. Trimming took 2 bases from V and 8 from J; bases not matched to a gene: 9. CDR1 is SGHRS, CDR2 YFSETQ, per germline. The CDR3 loop spans 15 amino acids. DNA of the CDR3: TGCGCCAGCAGCTTACGGACAGGCGGGGACGAAAAACTGTTTTTT. Residues: CASSLRTGGDEKLFF.

This clone was seen a single time. The rearrangement uses TRBV6-1 and TRBJ1-1, with 8 bases aligning to TRBD1. The CDR3 has 15 amino acids. V shed 5 bases and J 6 bases; nucleotides not matched to a gene: 11. Germline V CDR1 and CDR2: MNHNS, SASEGT. The CDR3 sequence: CASSPGRQGSPEAFF. The CDR3 bases are TGTGCCAGCAGTCCCGGGCGACAGGGGTCACCTGAAGCTTTCTTT.

This clone was recorded a few times. The chain is built from TRBV9 and TRBJ1-2; a possible D gene is TRBD1 (5 bases). V lost 4 bases, J lost 2 bases, and 12 bases lay in between. CDR3 size: 14 residues. CDR1 and CDR2 (germline): SGDLS, YYNGEE. In nucleotides, the CDR3 is TGTGCCAGCAGCAGCCTGGGGGGAAACTATGGCTACACCTTC. This codes for CASSSLGGNYGYTF. Combining the CDR3 with reference TRBV9 and TRBJ1-2 gives the whole variable domain DSGVTQTPKHLITATGQRVTLRCSPRSGDLSVYWYQQSLDQGLQFLIQYYNGEERAKGNILERFSAQQFPDLHSELNLSSLELGDSALYFCASSSLGGNYGYTFGSGTRLTVV.

This chain joins TRBV9 and TRBJ2-7; D may be TRBD2 (7 bases). There are 15 residues in the CDR3. Deletions cut 4 bases from V and 5 bases from J, with 19 bases between. The germline gives CDR1 SGDLS, CDR2 YYNGEE. The CDR3 DNA reads as TGTGCCAGCAGCCCGGGGGGCCTCACCCGAAACGAGCAGTACTTC. Translating it yields CASSPGGLTRNEQYF.

Concerning this clone: At one of its ends the junction is not consistent with the germline gene, which may arise from a read error. This chain connects TRBV7-7 to TRBJ2-1; 10 positions agree with TRBD2. The CDR3 extends over 15 amino acids. CDR1 is SSHAT and CDR2 is FNYEAQ in the germline V gene (reference sequence). The CDR3 DNA reads TGTGCTAGCAGCTTAGTAGCGGGGGGCCGGGGTGAGCAGTTCTTC. As protein: CASSLVAGGRGEQFF. The entire variable domain, with the rest obtained from reference TRBV7-7 and TRBJ2-1, is as follows: GAGVSQSPRYKVTKRGQDVTLRCDPISSHATLYWYQQALGQGPEFLTYFNYEAQPDKSGLPSDRFSAERPEGSISTLTIQRTEQRDSAMYRCASSLVAGGRGEQFFGPGTRLTVL.

Concerning this clone itself: Other DNA variants within this sample encode the same CDR3. V and J are TRBV5-1 and TRBJ2-1, with 7 bases aligning to TRBD2. The CDR3 is made up of 14 amino acids. The V segment lost 2 bases and the J segment 4 bases; nucleotides outside the gene matches: 3. Germline lookup yields CDR1 SGHRS and CDR2 YFSETQ. For the CDR3, the DNA is TGCGCCAGCAGCTTCGGCGGGGGATACAATGAGCAGTTCTTC. Translating it yields CASSFGGGYNEQFF. The full variable domain, rest sourced from reference TRBV5-1 and TRBJ2-1, is KAGVTQTPRYLIKTRGQQVTLSCSPISGHRSVSWYQQTPGQGLQFLFEYFSETQRNKGNFPGRFSGRQFSNSRSEMNVSTLELGDSALYLCASSFGGGYNEQFFGPGTRLTVL.

This chain links TRBV25-1 with TRBJ2-7; the match to TRBD2 covers 7 bases. The CDR3 sequence is 17 residues long. Per the germline V gene, CDR1 is MGHDK and CDR2 is SYGVNS. V gave up 1 base and J gave up 0 bases; unmatched junction bases: 9. The CDR3: CASSELSSKRDSYEQYF. DNA of the CDR3: TGTGCCAGCAGTGAATTATCATCCAAGCGGGACTCCTACGAGCAGTACTTC.

This clone was seen only once. This chain connects TRBV29-1 to TRBJ2-7, with a tentative D call TRBD2 (5 bases). CDR3 length: 14 amino acids. The V gene's germline CDR1 is SQVTM and CDR2 ANQGSEA. V shed 5 bases and J shed 3 bases, with 17 bases lying between them. DNA for the CDR3: TGCAGCGTTATGGCCCGGCCCGGGGTCTACGAGCAGTACTTC. Encoded protein: CSVMARPGVYEQYF.

The table lists this clone with a few counts. V usage is TRBV9 and J usage is TRBJ2-3, with D perhaps TRBD2 (6 bases). Trimming stripped 0 bases from V and 7 bases from J, with 15 bases between. Germline V gene lookup returns CDR1 SGDLS and CDR2 YYNGEE. The length of the CDR3 is 15 residues. The CDR3 DNA is TGTGCCAGCAGCGTAGGAGGACTAACTCTCAATACGCAGTATTTT. Translated, it gives CASSVGGLTLNTQYF. The variable domain in full, with the rest retrieved from reference TRBV9 and TRBJ2-3, is DSGVTQTPKHLITATGQRVTLRCSPRSGDLSVYWYQQSLDQGLQFLIQYYNGEERAKGNILERFSAQQFPDLHSELNLSSLELGDSALYFCASSVGGLTLNTQYFGPGTRLTVL.

The chain recombines TRBV5-6 with TRBJ1-2; D is unclear. There are 13 residues in the CDR3. V was pared by 0 bases and J by 2 bases, with 5 bases between. The V gene's germline CDR1 is SGHDT and CDR2 YYEEEE. The CDR3 nucleotides are TGTGCCAGCAGCTTGGGGCAAAACTATGGCTACACCTTC. It codes for CASSLGQNYGYTF.

The V call is TRBV27, the J call TRBJ2-1, with a possible D match to TRBD2 (5 bases). This CDR3 contains 17 residues. Trimming stripped 3 bases from V and 1 base from J, with 16 bases between. Germline V gene sequence: CDR1 MNHEY, CDR2 SMNVEV (reference sequence). This CDR3 reads CASSLTFRDWSYNEQFF. The CDR3 nucleotides read TGTGCCAGCAGTTTGACTTTCCGGGATTGGTCCTACAATGAGCAGTTCTTC.

The V call is TRBV28, the J call TRBJ2-2, with a possible D match to TRBD2 (5 bases). This CDR3 is built from 15 residues. Germline-derived CDR1 and CDR2 are MDHEN and SYDVKM. V lost 7 bases and J lost 4, with 16 bases in between. The CDR3 sequence is CASIQWGAGTGELFF. CDR3 in DNA: TGTGCCAGCATCCAATGGGGAGCCGGCACCGGGGAGCTGTTTTTT.

The chain employs TRBV28 and TRBJ1-4, with 8 bases aligning to TRBD1. Germline values: CDR1 MDHEN, CDR2 SYDVKM. V lost 8 bases to trimming and J lost 0 bases; unmatched junction nucleotides: 8. This CDR3 is built from 16 residues. The CDR3 DNA reads as TGTGCCAGCGTCCCGGGACAGGCCGCAACTAATGAAAAACTGTTTTTT. Its translation is CASVPGQAATNEKLFF.

This clone has only a few counts. This sequence joins TRBV7-3 and TRBJ2-7; TRBD1 matches 8 bases. After removal of 4 bases from V and 7 bases from J, the junction contained 9 bases not matched to a gene. This CDR3 has 14 residues. Germline CDR1 SGHTA, CDR2 FQGTGA. CDR3 in amino acids: CASSYTGGTLEQYF. CDR3 bases: TGTGCCAGCAGCTACACAGGGGGGACGTTGGAGCAGTACTTC.